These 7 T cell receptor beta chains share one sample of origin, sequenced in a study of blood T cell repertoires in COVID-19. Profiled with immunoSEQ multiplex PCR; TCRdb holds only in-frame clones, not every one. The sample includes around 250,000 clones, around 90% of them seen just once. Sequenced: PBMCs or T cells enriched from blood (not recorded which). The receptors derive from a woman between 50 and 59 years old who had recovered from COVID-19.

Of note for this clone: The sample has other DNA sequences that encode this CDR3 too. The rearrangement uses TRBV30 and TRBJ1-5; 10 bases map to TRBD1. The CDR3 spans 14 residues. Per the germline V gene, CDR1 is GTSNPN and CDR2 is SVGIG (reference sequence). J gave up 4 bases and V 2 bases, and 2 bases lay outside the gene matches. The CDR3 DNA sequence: TGTGCCTGGAGTCGGACAGGGGGAAATCAGCCCCAGCATTTT. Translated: CAWSRTGGNQPQHF.

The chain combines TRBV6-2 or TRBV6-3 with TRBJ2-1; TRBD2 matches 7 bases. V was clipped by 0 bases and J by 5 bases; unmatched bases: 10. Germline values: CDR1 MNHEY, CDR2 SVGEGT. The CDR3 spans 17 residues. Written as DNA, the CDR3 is TGTGCCAGCAGTTACTCGAGAGGCGGGGGACGAAACAATGAGCAGTTCTTC. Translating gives CASSYSRGGGRNNEQFF.

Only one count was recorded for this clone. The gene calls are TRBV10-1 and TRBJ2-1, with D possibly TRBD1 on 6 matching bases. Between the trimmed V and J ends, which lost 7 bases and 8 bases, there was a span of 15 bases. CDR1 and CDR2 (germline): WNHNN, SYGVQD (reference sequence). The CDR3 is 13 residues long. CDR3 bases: TGCGCCAGCACAAGAACAGGGTTGGATGAGCAGTTCTTC. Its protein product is CASTRTGLDEQFF.

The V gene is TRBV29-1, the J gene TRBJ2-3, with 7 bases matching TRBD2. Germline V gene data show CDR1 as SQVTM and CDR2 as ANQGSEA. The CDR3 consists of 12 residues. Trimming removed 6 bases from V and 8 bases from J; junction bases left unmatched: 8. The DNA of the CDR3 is TGCAGCGTAGGCAGGGAGGGTAGTACGCAGTATTTT. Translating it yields CSVGREGSTQYF.

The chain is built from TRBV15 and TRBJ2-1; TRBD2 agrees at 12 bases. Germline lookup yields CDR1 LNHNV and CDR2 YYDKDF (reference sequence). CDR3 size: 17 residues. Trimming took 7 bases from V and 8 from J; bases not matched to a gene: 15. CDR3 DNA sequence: TGTGCCACCACTAAGAGAGGACTGGCTAGCGGGAGGGATGAGCAGTTCTTC. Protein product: CATTKRGLASGRDEQFF.

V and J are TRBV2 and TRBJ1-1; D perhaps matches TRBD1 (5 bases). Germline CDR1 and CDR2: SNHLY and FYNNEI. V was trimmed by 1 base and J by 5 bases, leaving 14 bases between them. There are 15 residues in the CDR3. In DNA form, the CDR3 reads TGTGCCAGCAGTGAAGACCGAACAGGTATAACTGAAGCTTTCTTT. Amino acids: CASSEDRTGITEAFF.

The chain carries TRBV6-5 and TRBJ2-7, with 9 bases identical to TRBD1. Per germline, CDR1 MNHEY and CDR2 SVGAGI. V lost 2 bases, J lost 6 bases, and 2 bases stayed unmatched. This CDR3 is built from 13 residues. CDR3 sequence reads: CASSYQTGGEQYF. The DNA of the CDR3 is TGTGCCAGCAGTTACCAGACAGGGGGCGAGCAGTACTTC.